A single sample is the source of the 17 T cell receptor beta chains below, sequenced in a study of shared clonotypes between healthy human individuals. Only in-frame clones appear in the TCRdb table, and some are missing; sequencing was by immunoSEQ multiplex PCR. The data hold around 720,000 clones, with about 80% observed a single time. The sequenced material came from memory CD4+ T cells sorted from blood. Stated subset: CD45RA-negative fraction. These receptors were taken from a woman in her thirties in good health.

V usage is TRBV2 and J usage is TRBJ2-1; 10 bases agree with TRBD1. With V trimmed by 6 bases and J by 7 bases, 6 bases remained unmatched. This CDR3 is 14 amino acids long. The V gene's germline CDR1 is SNHLY and CDR2 FYNNEI. The CDR3 DNA reads TGTGCCAGCAGGGAGACAGGGGGCGGAAATGAGCAGTTCTTC. Its protein product is CASRETGGGNEQFF. The complete variable domain, with remaining parts taken from reference TRBV2 and TRBJ2-1, reads EPEVTQTPSHQVTQMGQEVILRCVPISNHLYFYWYRQILGQKVEFLVSFYNNEISEKSEIFDDQFSVERPDGSNFTLKIRSTKLEDSAMYFCASRETGGGNEQFFGPGTRLTVL.

Written as DNA, the CDR3 is TGTGCCTGGAGGCGGGGTGGTGTATTAACCGGGGAGCTGTTTTTT. Protein product: CAWRRGGVLTGELFF. The J gene is TRBJ2-2, the V gene TRBV30; tentative D call: TRBD2 (6 bases). The CDR3 is made up of 15 amino acids. The V gene lost 3 bases and the J gene lost 5 bases, with 16 bases spanning the gap. Per germline, CDR1 GTSNPN and CDR2 SVGIG (reference sequence).

The chain is built from TRBV5-1 and TRBJ1-1; D perhaps matches TRBD1 (5 bases). The CDR3 spans 13 residues. Germline V gene data show CDR1 as SGHRS and CDR2 as YFSETQ. The ends were cut back, 2 bases at V and 8 bases at J, with 13 bases in the middle. The CDR3 bases are TGCGCCAGCAGCTTCGGGGGAGATGAAGAAGCTTTCTTT. Amino acids: CASSFGGDEEAFF. Using reference TRBV5-1 and TRBJ1-1 for the parts outside the CDR3, the full variable domain is KAGVTQTPRYLIKTRGQQVTLSCSPISGHRSVSWYQQTPGQGLQFLFEYFSETQRNKGNFPGRFSGRQFSNSRSEMNVSTLELGDSALYLCASSFGGDEEAFFGQGTRLTVV.

The rearrangement links TRBV6-5 to TRBJ2-1; no clear D gene. The germline CDR1 and CDR2 sequences are MNHEY and SVGAGI. Trimming shortened V by 0 bases and J by 7 bases, and 13 bases separated the two germline ends. This CDR3 has 15 residues. This CDR3 reads CASSYSFAGANEQFF. The CDR3 DNA reads as TGTGCCAGCAGTTACTCGTTCGCCGGAGCAAATGAGCAGTTCTTC.

This clone occurred a few times. V usage is TRBV19 and J usage is TRBJ1-5; 8 nucleotides align to TRBD1. The CDR3 is 17 amino acids. Germline CDR1 and CDR2: LNHDA and SQIVND (reference sequence). V dropped 2 bases and J dropped 0; count of bases not matched to a gene: 6. The CDR3 sequence is CASSIRGQAYSNQPQHF. For the CDR3, the DNA is TGTGCCAGTAGTATAAGGGGACAGGCCTATAGCAATCAGCCCCAGCATTTT. Together with reference TRBV19 and TRBJ1-5, the CDR3 gives the full variable domain: DGGITQSPKYLFRKEGQNVTLSCEQNLNHDAMYWYRQDPGQGLRLIYYSQIVNDFQKGDIAEGYSVSREKKESFPLTVTSAQKNPTAFYLCASSIRGQAYSNQPQHFGDGTRLSIL.

The chain carries TRBV30 and TRBJ1-5; maybe TRBD1 (5 bases). Germline CDR1 reads GTSNPN; CDR2 reads SVGIG (reference sequence). The ends were cut back, 2 bases at V and 4 bases at J, with 12 bases in the middle. The CDR3 is 14 residues long. This CDR3 is CAWSPGPTNQPQHF. CDR3 nucleotides: TGTGCCTGGAGTCCGGGACCGACTAATCAGCCCCAGCATTTT.

CDR3 residues: CAWSVHWGNEQFF. The CDR3 region has the DNA TGTGCCTGGAGTGTACATTGGGGGAACGAGCAGTTCTTC. J is TRBJ2-1 and V is TRBV30; either TRBD1 or TRBD2 may supply D (5 bases each). The CDR3 length is 13 residues. V lost 0 bases and J lost 10, with 13 bases in between. Per germline, CDR1 GTSNPN and CDR2 SVGIG (reference sequence).

V is TRBV19 and J is TRBJ1-5; possibly TRBD1 for D (6 bases). The V gene's germline CDR1 is LNHDA and CDR2 SQIVND (reference sequence). V was pared by 0 bases and J by 2 bases, with 11 bases between. The CDR3 loop spans 16 amino acids. CDR3 amino acids: CASSIDGGTGNQPQHF. For the CDR3, the DNA is TGTGCCAGTAGTATAGATGGGGGCACGGGCAATCAGCCCCAGCATTTT.

The chain combines TRBV5-1 with TRBJ1-5; no definite D call. Per germline, CDR1 SGHRS and CDR2 YFSETQ. The germline V and J ends were trimmed by 5 bases and 1 base, with 7 bases remaining between them. The CDR3 runs 13 residues. The CDR3 loop reads CASSRESNQPQHF. CDR3 nucleotides: TGCGCCAGCAGTCGAGAGAGCAATCAGCCCCAGCATTTT.

This chain's CDR3 is CASSLAPHDTGELFF. The CDR3 region has the DNA TGCGCCAGCAGCTTGGCCCCCCATGATACCGGGGAGCTGTTTTTT. The genes are TRBV5-1 and TRBJ2-2; D gene ambiguous. The CDR3 is 15 residues long. Germline CDR1 and CDR2: SGHRS and YFSETQ. V lost 0 bases to trimming and J lost 5 bases, with 11 bases between them. Complete variable domain (other parts from reference TRBV5-1 and TRBJ2-2): KAGVTQTPRYLIKTRGQQVTLSCSPISGHRSVSWYQQTPGQGLQFLFEYFSETQRNKGNFPGRFSGRQFSNSRSEMNVSTLELGDSALYLCASSLAPHDTGELFFGEGSRLTVL.

This chain connects TRBV19 to TRBJ2-5; TRBD2 agrees at 14 bases. The trim removed 8 bases at V and 7 bases at J, leaving 3 bases unmatched. CDR3 length: 13 residues. Germline CDR1 reads LNHDA; CDR2 reads SQIVND (reference sequence). CDR3 protein: CASGTSGRGTQYF. DNA for the CDR3: TGTGCCAGTGGGACTAGCGGGAGAGGGACCCAGTACTTC.

This clone has just a few counts. The chain links TRBV30 to TRBJ1-4; 7 nucleotides align to TRBD1. The CDR3 runs 16 residues. Germline trimming cut 0 bases from V and 5 bases from J; bases unmatched to any gene: 9. The germline gives CDR1 GTSNPN, CDR2 SVGIG (reference sequence). The CDR3 loop is CAWSVFWAGGNEKLFF. The CDR3, as DNA: TGTGCCTGGAGTGTTTTTTGGGCAGGGGGAAATGAAAAACTGTTTTTT. Full variable domain (rest looked up from reference TRBV30 and TRBJ1-4): SQTIHQWPATLVQPVGSPLSLECTVEGTSNPNLYWYRQAAGRGLQLLFYSVGIGQISSEVPQNLSASRPQDRQFILSSKKLLLSDSGFYLCAWSVFWAGGNEKLFFGSGTQLSVL.

This chain links TRBV15 with TRBJ2-7; possible D gene TRBD2, 6 bases. Trimming shortened V by 0 bases and J by 5 bases, and 14 bases separated the two germline ends. Per germline, CDR1 LNHNV and CDR2 YYDKDF (reference sequence). This CDR3 is 15 amino acids long. CDR3 amino acids: CATSRDPLGGNEQYF. CDR3 DNA sequence: TGTGCCACCAGCAGAGATCCTTTGGGGGGAAACGAGCAGTACTTC.

J is TRBJ1-2 and V is TRBV9; D unresolved. Germline assignment: CDR1 SGDLS and CDR2 YYNGEE. V lost 0 bases and J 7 bases, leaving 10 bases between the germline ends. CDR3 length equals 13 residues. DNA for the CDR3: TGTGCCAGCAGCGTAGGTTCGGGCGGTGGCTACACCTTC. This sequence encodes CASSVGSGGGYTF.

The V call is TRBV19, the J call TRBJ2-1; 8 positions agree with TRBD2. Germline V CDR1 and CDR2: LNHDA, SQIVND (reference sequence). Trimming took 9 bases from V and 3 from J; bases not matched to a gene: 13. There are 16 residues in the CDR3. For the CDR3, the DNA is TGTGCCAGCAGAAGGAGTCCTAGCGGGTTCTACAATGAGCAGTTCTTC. It yields the protein CASRRSPSGFYNEQFF.

Notes on this clone: It may be a read error: a sequence one base away is much more abundant. The sample carries other DNA sequences with the same CDR3. V usage is TRBV7-7 and J usage is TRBJ2-3; D not resolved. The germline CDR1 and CDR2 sequences are SSHAT and FNYEAQ (reference sequence). Deletions cut 0 bases from V and 4 bases from J, with 5 bases between. The CDR3 consists of 13 residues. CDR3 residues: CASSLAEADTQYF. CDR3 DNA sequence: TGTGCCAGCAGCTTAGCAGAGGCAGATACGCAGTATTTT. Looking up the rest from reference TRBV7-7 and TRBJ2-3 gives the full variable domain: GAGVSQSPRYKVTKRGQDVTLRCDPISSHATLYWYQQALGQGPEFLTYFNYEAQPDKSGLPSDRFSAERPEGSISTLTIQRTEQRDSAMYRCASSLAEADTQYFGPGTRLTVL.

The V gene is TRBV5-1, the J gene TRBJ2-7; D remains unclear. Trimming cost V 0 bases and J 6 bases, with 7 bases left between them. The CDR3 sequence is 12 residues long. The V gene's germline CDR1 is SGHRS and CDR2 YFSETQ. The CDR3 nucleotides are TGCGCCAGCAGCTTGGCAACGGGCGAGCAGTACTTC. It translates to CASSLATGEQYF. Variable domain in full (rest from reference TRBV5-1 and TRBJ2-7): KAGVTQTPRYLIKTRGQQVTLSCSPISGHRSVSWYQQTPGQGLQFLFEYFSETQRNKGNFPGRFSGRQFSNSRSEMNVSTLELGDSALYLCASSLATGEQYFGPGTRLTVT.